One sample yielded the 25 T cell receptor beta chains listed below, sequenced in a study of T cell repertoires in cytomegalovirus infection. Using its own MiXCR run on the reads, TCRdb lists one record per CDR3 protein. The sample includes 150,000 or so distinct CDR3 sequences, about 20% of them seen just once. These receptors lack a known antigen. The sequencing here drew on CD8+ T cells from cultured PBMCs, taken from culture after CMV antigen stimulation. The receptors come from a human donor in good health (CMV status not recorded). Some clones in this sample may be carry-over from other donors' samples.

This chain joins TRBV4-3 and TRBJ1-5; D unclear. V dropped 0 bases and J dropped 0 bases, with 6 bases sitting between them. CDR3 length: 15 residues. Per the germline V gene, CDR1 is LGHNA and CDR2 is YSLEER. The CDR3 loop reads CASSQDENSNQPQHF. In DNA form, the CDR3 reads TGCGCCAGCAGCCAAGATGAGAATAGCAATCAGCCCCAGCATTTT.

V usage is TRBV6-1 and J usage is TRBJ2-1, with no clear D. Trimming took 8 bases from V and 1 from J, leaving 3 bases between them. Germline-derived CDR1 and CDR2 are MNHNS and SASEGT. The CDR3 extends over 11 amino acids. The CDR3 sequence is CASFSYNEQFF. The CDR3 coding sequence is TGTGCCAGCTTTTCCTACAATGAGCAGTTCTTC.

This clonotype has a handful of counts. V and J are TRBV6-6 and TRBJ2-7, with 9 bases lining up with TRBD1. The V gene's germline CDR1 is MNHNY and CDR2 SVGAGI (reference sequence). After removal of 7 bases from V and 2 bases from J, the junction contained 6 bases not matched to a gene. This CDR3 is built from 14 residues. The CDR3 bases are TGTGCCAGCATCTTGGGGACAGGGCCCTACGAGCAGTACTTC. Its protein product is CASILGTGPYEQYF.

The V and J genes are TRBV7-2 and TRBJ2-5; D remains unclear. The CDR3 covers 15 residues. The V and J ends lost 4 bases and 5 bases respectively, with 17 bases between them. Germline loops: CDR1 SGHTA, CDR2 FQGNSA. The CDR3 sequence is CASSSYRLLGETQYF. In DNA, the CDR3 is TGTGCCAGCAGCTCTTACCGGCTTCTGGGGGAGACCCAGTACTTC.

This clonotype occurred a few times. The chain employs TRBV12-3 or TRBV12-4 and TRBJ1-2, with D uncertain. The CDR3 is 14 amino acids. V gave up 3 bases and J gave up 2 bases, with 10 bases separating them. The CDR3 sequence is CASSFQAVNYGYTF. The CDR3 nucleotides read TGTGCCAGCAGTTTTCAGGCCGTGAACTATGGCTACACCTTC.

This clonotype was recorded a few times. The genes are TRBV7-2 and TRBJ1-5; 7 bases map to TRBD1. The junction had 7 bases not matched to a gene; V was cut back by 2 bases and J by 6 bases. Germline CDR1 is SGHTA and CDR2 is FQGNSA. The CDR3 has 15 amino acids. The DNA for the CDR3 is TGTGCCAGCAGCTTATTAACAGGGGTTGGTCAGCCCCAGCATTTT. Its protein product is CASSLLTGVGQPQHF.

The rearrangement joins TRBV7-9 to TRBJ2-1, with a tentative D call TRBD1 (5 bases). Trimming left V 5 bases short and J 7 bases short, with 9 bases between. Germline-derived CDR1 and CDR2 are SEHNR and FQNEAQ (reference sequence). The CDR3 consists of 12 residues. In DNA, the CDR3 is TGTGCCAGCAGCCCCAGGGATAATGAGCAGTTCTTC. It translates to CASSPRDNEQFF. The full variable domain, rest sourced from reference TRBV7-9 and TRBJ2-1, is DTGVSQNPRHKITKRGQNVTFRCDPISEHNRLYWYRQTLGQGPEFLTYFQNEAQLEKSRLLSDRFSAERPKGSFSTLEIQRTEQGDSAMYLCASSPRDNEQFFGPGTRLTVL.

The CDR3, as DNA: TGTGCCAGCAGCCCTCTGGGGGGCGCCCGGGGAGATGGCTACACCTTC. Translated, it gives CASSPLGGARGDGYTF. The rearrangement joins TRBV7-2 to TRBJ1-2; a weak D match, TRBD1 (6 bases). Germline V gene sequence: CDR1 SGHTA, CDR2 FQGNSA. Trimming left V 5 bases short and J 6 bases short, with 22 bases between. The length of the CDR3 is 16 residues.

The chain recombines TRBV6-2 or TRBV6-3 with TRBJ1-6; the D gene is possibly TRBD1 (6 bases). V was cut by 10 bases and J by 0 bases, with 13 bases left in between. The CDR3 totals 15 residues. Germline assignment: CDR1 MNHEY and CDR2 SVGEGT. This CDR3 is CATALDSSYNSPLHF. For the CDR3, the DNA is TGTGCCACCGCGTTGGACAGCTCCTATAATTCACCCCTCCACTTT.

In DNA, the CDR3 is TGTGCCAGCAGCCCAGGGGGCGGGGGGGCCTTAGAGACCCAGTACTTC. Translated, it gives CASSPGGGGALETQYF. This rearrangement joins TRBV4-2 to TRBJ2-5, with TRBD2 as a possible D gene (9 bases). The CDR3 runs to 16 residues. V lost 4 bases and J 4 bases, leaving 19 bases between the germline ends. CDR1 and CDR2 from the germline V gene are LGHNA and YNFKEQ.

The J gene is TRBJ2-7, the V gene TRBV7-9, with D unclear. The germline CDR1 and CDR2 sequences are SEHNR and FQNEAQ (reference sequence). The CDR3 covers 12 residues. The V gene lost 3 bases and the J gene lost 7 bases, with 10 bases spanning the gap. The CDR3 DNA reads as TGTGCCAGCAGCTTCAAGGTCGAGGAGCAGTACTTC. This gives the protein CASSFKVEEQYF.

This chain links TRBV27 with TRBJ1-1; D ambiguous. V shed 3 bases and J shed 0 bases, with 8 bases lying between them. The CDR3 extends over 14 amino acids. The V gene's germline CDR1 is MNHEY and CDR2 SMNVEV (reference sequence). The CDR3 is CASSFGRMNTEAFF. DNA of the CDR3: TGTGCCAGCAGTTTCGGACGGATGAACACTGAAGCTTTCTTT.

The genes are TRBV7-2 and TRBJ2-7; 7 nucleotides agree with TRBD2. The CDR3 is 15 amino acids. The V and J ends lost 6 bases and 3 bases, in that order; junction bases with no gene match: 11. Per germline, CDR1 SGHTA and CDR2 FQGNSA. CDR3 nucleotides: TGTGCCAGCAGGATAAGGAGCGGGGTCGACTACGAGCAGTACTTC. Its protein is CASRIRSGVDYEQYF.

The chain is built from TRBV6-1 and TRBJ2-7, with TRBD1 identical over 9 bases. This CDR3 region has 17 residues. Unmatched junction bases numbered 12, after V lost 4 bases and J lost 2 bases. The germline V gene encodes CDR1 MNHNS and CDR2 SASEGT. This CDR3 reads CASSALPWDRVTYEQYF. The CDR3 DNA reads TGTGCCAGCAGTGCCCTACCCTGGGACAGGGTGACCTACGAGCAGTACTTC.

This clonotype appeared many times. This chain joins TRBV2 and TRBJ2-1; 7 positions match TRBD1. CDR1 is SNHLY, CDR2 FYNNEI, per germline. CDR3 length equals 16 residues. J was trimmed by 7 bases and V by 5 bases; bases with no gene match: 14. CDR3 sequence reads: CASSQGQTVSGNEQFF. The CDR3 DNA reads TGTGCCAGCAGTCAGGGACAGACAGTCTCAGGAAATGAGCAGTTCTTC.

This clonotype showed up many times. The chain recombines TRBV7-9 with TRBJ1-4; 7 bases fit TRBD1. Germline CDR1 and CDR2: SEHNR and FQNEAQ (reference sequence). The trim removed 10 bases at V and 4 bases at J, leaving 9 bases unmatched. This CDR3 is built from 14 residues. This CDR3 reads CAIPLDRVNEKLFF. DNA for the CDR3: TGTGCCATCCCCCTCGACAGGGTTAATGAAAAACTGTTTTTT.

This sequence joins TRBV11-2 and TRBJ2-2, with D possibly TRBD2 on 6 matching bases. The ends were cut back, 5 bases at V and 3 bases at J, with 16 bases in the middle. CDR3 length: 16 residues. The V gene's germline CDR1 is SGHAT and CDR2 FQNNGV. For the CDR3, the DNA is TGTGCCAGCAGCCGCTTCGAGCGGGTCTACACCGGGGAGCTGTTTTTT. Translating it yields CASSRFERVYTGELFF.

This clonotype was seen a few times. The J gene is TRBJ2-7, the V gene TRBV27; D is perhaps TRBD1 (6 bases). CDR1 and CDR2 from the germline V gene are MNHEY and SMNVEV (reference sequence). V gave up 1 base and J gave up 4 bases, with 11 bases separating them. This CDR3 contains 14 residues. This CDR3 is CASSLLDSPYEQYF. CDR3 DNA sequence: TGTGCCAGCAGTTTATTGGACAGCCCTTACGAGCAGTACTTC.

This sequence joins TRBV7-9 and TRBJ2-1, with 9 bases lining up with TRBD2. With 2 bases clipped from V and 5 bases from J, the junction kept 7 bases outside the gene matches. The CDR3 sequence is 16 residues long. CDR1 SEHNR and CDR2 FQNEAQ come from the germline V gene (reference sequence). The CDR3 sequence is CASSLTGGGAHNEQFF. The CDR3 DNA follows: TGTGCCAGCAGCTTAACCGGCGGGGGGGCCCACAATGAGCAGTTCTTC.

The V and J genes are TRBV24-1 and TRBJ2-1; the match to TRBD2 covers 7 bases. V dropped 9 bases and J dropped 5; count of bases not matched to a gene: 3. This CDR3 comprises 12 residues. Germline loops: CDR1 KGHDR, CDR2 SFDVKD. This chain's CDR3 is CATLGGDNEQFF. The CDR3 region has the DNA TGTGCCACCCTGGGAGGGGACAATGAGCAGTTCTTC.

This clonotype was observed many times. CDR3 in amino acids: CASSLGQGATEAFF. CDR3 DNA: TGTGCCAGCAGCTTAGGACAGGGGGCCACTGAAGCTTTCTTT. The chain combines TRBV7-8 with TRBJ1-1; 10 positions agree with TRBD1. CDR3 length: 14 amino acids. CDR1 and CDR2 from the germline V gene are SGHVS and FQNEAQ. The V and J ends lost 1 base and 4 bases, in that order; junction bases with no gene match: 0.

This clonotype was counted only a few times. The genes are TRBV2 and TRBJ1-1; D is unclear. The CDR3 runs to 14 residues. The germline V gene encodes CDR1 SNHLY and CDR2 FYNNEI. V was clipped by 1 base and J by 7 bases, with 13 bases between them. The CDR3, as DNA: TGTGCCAGCAGTGAAGGACTATACTACCGTGAAGCTTTCTTT. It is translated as CASSEGLYYREAFF.

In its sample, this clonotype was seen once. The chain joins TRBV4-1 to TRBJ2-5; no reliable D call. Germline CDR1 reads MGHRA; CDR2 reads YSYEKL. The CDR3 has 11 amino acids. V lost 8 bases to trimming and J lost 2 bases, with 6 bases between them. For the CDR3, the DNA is TGCGCCAGCGGCGGTCAAGAGACCCAGTACTTC. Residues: CASGGQETQYF.

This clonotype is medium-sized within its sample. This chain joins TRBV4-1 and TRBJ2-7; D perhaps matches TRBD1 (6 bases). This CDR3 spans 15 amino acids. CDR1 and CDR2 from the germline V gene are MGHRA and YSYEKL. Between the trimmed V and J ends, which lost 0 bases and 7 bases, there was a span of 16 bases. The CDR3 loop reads CASSQDGGQSREQYF. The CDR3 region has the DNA TGCGCCAGCAGCCAAGATGGGGGACAATCGAGAGAGCAGTACTTC.

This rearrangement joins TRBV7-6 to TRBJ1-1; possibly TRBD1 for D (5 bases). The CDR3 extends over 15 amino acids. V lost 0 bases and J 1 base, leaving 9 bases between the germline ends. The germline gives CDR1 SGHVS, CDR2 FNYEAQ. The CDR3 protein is CASSLAPGSNTEAFF. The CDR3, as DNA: TGTGCCAGCAGCTTAGCGCCAGGGTCGAACACTGAAGCTTTCTTT.